This entry features one TCR beta chain sequence. Germline CDR1 is SEHNR and CDR2 is FQNEAQ (reference sequence). The CDR3 contains 13 residues. The V and J ends lost 5 bases and 3 bases respectively, with 10 bases between them. This sample is drawn from a study of T-cell memory formation after mild COVID-19. Via MiXCR, TCRdb re-called the 5' RACE reads, giving one row per CDR3 protein. The sample records roughly 340,000 distinct CDR3 sequences, roughly 15% being singletons. The chain links TRBV7-9 to TRBJ1-1, with a possible D match to TRBD1 (5 bases). Sequencing was done on a sample of PBMCs or a T cell subset sorted from them (not recorded which). The clonotype was recovered from a man aged 18 to 35 who had mild COVID-19 (a few samples of this study predate the infection). Cell type and time point are not known. The CDR3 reads CASSLGTYTEAFF. The CDR3 region has the DNA TGTGCCAGCAGCCTCGGGACTTACACTGAAGCTTTCTTT.